This T cell receptor (beta chain) is drawn from a study of T cells in Graves' hyperthyroidism and ophthalmopathy. Study-level results: Researchers found most expanded thyroid clonotypes above 0.001 in blood as well. In simple terms, a model built on 13 V-J features told ophthalmopathy apart from stable hyperthyroidism.

TCR beta CDR3 regions were amplified from RNA transcripts. A first-round RT-PCR of the TCR CDR3 used the HTBI primer set. TCRdb processed the multiplex PCR reads anew with MiXCR; each CDR3 protein has one entry. The sample shows hundreds of thousands of distinct CDR3 sequences, approximately 14% of them seen only once. This clonotype was observed at least ten times. Its antigen is unknown. One end of the junction does not line up with germline, which may come from a read error. Researchers barred patients who had uncontrolled infection, other autoimmune disease, pregnancy or lactation. The sample of blood was obtained at first hyperthyroidism diagnosis (before any ophthalmopathy symptoms). The TCR originated in a woman aged 18-35 years with Graves' hyperthyroidism that later progressed to Graves' ophthalmopathy. The specimen was blood.

The CDR3 reads CASSLSQGKLPNYGYTF. CDR3 DNA: TGTGCCAGCAGTCTATCCCAGGGGAAACTACCTAACTATGGCTACACCTTC. The V call is TRBV27, the J call TRBJ1-2, with D possibly being TRBD1 (6 bases). This CDR3 is built from 17 residues. From germline, CDR1 is MNHEY and CDR2 SMNVEV (reference sequence).